The 2 T cell receptor beta chains reported below all come from one sample, sequenced in a study of spatial heterogeneity in lung cancer. Their specific antigens are unknown. Study results and limitations: It was found that expanded intratumoral alpha and beta TCR counts tracked tumor mutation counts.

The sample's time point: sample taken at primary tumor resection. From the 5' RACE reads, TCRdb called clonotypes with MiXCR, one entry per CDR3 protein. The sample records about 9,600 distinct CDR3 sequences, roughly 8% being singletons. Sample: lung tumor tissue, taken at surgery. These receptors were taken from a male donor with early-stage non-small cell lung cancer.

This clonotype occurred many times. This chain joins TRBV2 and TRBJ2-2; possible D gene TRBD1, 5 bases. The germline V gene has CDR1 SNHLY and CDR2 FYNNEI. This CDR3 has 13 residues. Between the trimmed V and J ends, which lost 2 bases and 6 bases, there was a span of 7 bases. CDR3 bases: TGTGCCAGCAGTGAAATCAGGGCCGGGGAGCTGTTTTTT. This translates into CASSEIRAGELFF. Complete variable domain (other parts from reference TRBV2 and TRBJ2-2): EPEVTQTPSHQVTQMGQEVILRCVPISNHLYFYWYRQILGQKVEFLVSFYNNEISEKSEIFDDQFSVERPDGSNFTLKIRSTKLEDSAMYFCASSEIRAGELFFGEGSRLTVL.

Many counts were recorded for this clonotype. The chain combines TRBV20-1 with TRBJ2-1, with 10 nucleotides matching TRBD2. Germline assignment: CDR1 DFQATT and CDR2 SNEGSKA (reference sequence). The CDR3 has 15 amino acids. The J segment lost 7 bases and the V segment lost 1 base, leaving 7 bases of the junction unmatched. The CDR3 DNA is TGCAGTGCTAGAGTTTCTAGCGGGAGCGGTAATGAGCAGTTCTTC. Amino acids: CSARVSSGSGNEQFF.